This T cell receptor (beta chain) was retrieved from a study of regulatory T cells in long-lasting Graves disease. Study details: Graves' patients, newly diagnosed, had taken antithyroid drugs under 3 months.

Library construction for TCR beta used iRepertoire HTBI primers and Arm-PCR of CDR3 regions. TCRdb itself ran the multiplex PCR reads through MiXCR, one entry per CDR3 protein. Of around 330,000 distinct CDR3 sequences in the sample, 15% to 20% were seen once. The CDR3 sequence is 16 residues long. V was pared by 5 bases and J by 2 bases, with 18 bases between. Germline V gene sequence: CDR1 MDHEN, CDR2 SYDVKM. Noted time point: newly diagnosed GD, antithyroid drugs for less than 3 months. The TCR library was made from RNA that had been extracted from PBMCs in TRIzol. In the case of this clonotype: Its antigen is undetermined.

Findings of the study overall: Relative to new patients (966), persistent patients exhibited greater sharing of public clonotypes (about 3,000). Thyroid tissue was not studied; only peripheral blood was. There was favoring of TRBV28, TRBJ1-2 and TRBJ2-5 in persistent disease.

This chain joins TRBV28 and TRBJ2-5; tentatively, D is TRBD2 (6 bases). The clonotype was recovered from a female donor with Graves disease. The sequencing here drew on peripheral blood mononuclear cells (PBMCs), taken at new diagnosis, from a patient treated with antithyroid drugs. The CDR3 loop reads CASSPPSGTYQETQYF. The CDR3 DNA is TGTGCCAGCAGTCCCCCCTCCGGGACTTATCAAGAGACCCAGTACTTC.